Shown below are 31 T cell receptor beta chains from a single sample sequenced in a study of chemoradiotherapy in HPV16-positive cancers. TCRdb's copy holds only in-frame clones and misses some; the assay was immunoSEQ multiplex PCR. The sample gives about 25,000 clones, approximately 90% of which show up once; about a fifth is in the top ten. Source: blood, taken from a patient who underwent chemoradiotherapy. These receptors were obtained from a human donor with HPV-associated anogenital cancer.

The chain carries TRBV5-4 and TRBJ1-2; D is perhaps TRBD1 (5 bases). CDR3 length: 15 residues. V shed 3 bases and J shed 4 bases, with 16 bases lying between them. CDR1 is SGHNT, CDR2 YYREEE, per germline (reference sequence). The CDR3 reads CASSSDIGAFYGYTF. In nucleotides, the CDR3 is TGTGCCAGCAGCTCGGACATTGGGGCCTTCTATGGCTACACCTTC.

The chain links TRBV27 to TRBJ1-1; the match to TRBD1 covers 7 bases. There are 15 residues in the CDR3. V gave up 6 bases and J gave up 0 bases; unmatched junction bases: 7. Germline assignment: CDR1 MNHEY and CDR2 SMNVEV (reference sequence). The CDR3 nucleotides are TGTGCCAGCAGCCGCCGGGACAGCTTGAACACTGAAGCTTTCTTT. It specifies CASSRRDSLNTEAFF.

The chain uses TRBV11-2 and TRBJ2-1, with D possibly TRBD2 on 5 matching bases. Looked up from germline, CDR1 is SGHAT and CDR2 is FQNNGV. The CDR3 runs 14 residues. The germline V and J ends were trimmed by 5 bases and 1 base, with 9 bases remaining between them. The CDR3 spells CASSRTLSYNEQFF. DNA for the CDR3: TGTGCCAGCAGCCGGACTTTATCCTACAATGAGCAGTTCTTC. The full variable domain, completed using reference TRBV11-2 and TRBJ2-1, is EAGVAQSPRYKIIEKRQSVAFWCNPISGHATLYWYQQILGQGPKLLIQFQNNGVVDDSQLPKDRFSAERLKGVDSTLKIQPAKLEDSAVYLCASSRTLSYNEQFFGPGTRLTVL.

CDR3 amino acids: CASSFGVLGNTGELFF. The DNA for the CDR3 is TGTGCCAGCAGCTTTGGGGTATTGGGGAACACCGGGGAGCTGTTTTTT. The V call is TRBV7-9, the J call TRBJ2-2; D is ambiguous. Germline assignment: CDR1 SEHNR and CDR2 FQNEAQ (reference sequence). CDR3 length equals 16 residues. With 3 bases removed from V and 1 base from J, the gap between germline ends came to 12 bases.

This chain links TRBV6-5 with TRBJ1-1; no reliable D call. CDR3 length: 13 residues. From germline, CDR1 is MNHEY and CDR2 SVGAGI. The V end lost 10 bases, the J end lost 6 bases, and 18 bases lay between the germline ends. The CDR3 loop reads CATREGAGSEAFF. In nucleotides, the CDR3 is TGTGCCACCCGTGAGGGCGCAGGTTCTGAAGCTTTCTTT.

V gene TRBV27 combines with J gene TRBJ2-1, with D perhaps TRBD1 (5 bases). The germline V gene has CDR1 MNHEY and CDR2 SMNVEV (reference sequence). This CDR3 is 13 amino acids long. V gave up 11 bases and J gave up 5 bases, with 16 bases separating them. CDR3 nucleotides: TGTGCCTCAGGGCCAAACCTCAACAATGAGCAGTTCTTC. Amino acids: CASGPNLNNEQFF.

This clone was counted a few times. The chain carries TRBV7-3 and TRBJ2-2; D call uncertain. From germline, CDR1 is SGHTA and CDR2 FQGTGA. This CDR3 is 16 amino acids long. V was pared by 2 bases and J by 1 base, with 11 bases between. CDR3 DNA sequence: TGTGCCAGCAGCTTACTCGGCACACTGAACACCGGGGAGCTGTTTTTT. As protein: CASSLLGTLNTGELFF.

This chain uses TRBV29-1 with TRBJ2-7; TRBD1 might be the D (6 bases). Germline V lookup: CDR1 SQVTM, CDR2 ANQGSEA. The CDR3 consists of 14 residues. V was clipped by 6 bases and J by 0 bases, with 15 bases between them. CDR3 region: CSVVDSQSSYEQYF. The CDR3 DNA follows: TGCAGCGTGGTGGACAGCCAAAGCTCCTACGAGCAGTACTTC.

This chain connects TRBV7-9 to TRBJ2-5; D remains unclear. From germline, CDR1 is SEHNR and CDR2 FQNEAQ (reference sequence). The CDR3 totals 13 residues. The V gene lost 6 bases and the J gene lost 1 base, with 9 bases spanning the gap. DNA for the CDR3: TGTGCCAGCAGTCCGACTGGCCAAGAGACCCAGTACTTC. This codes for CASSPTGQETQYF.

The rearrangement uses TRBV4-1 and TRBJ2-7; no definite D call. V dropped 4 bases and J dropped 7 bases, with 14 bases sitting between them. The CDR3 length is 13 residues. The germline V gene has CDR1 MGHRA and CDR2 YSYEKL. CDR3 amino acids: CASSLLMAGEQYF. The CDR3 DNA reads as TGCGCCAGCAGCCTCCTGATGGCAGGAGAGCAGTACTTC.

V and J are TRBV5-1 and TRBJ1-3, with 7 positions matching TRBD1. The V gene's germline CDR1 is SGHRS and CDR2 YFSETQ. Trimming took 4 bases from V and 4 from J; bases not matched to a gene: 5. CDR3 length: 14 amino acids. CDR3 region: CASSVGGIGNTIYF. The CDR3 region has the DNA TGCGCCAGCAGCGTAGGGGGCATCGGAAACACCATATATTTT. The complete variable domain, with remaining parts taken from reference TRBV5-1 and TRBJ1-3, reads KAGVTQTPRYLIKTRGQQVTLSCSPISGHRSVSWYQQTPGQGLQFLFEYFSETQRNKGNFPGRFSGRQFSNSRSEMNVSTLELGDSALYLCASSVGGIGNTIYFGEGSWLTVV.

CDR3 nucleotide sequence: TGTGCCTGGACCATAGACAGTAACTATGGCTACACCTTC. The encoded protein is CAWTIDSNYGYTF. The chain combines TRBV30 with TRBJ1-2; D might be TRBD1 (5 bases). CDR3 length: 13 residues. Germline assignment: CDR1 GTSNPN and CDR2 SVGIG (reference sequence). Trimming removed 4 bases at V and 1 base at J, with 10 bases between.

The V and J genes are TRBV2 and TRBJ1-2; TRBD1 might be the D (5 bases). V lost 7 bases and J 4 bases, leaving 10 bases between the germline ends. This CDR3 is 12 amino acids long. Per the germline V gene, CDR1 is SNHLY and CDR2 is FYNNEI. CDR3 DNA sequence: TGTGCCAGCATGGGGACGGTCTATGGCTACACCTTC. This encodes CASMGTVYGYTF.

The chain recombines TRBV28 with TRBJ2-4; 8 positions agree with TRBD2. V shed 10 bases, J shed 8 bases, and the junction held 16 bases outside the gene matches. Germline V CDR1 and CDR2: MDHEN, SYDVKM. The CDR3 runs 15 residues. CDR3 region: CATQNHNSGDDIQYF. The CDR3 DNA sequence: TGTGCCACCCAAAATCACAATAGCGGGGACGACATTCAGTACTTC.

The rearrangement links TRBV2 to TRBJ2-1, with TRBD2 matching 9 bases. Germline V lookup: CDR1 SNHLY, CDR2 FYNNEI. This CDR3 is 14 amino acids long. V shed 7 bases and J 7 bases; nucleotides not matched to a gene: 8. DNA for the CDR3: TGTGCCAGCACCTCCGGGGCGGGGGGGAATGAGCAGTTCTTC. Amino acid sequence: CASTSGAGGNEQFF.

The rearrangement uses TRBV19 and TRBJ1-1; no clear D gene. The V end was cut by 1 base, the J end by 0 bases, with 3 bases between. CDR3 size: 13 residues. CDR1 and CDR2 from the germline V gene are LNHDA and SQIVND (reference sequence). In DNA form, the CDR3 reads TGTGCCAGTAGTATAGGGGTGAACACTGAAGCTTTCTTT. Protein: CASSIGVNTEAFF.

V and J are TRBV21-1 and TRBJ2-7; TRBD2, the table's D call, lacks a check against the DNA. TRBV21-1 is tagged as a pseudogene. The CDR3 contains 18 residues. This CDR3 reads CASSKAKTSGRISYEQYF. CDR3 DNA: TGTGCCAGCAGCAAGGCTAAGACTAGCGGGAGAATTTCCTACGAGCAGTACTTC.

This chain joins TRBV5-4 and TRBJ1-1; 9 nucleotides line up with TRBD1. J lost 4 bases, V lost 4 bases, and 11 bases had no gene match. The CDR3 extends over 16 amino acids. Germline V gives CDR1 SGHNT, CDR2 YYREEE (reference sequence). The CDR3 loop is CASSAGDRAWGTEAFF. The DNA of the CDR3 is TGTGCCAGCAGCGCCGGGGACAGGGCCTGGGGCACTGAAGCTTTCTTT.

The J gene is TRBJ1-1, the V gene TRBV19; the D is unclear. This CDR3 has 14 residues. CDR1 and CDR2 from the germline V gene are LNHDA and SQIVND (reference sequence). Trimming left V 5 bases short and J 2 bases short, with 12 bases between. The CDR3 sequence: CASSFRAVNTEAFF. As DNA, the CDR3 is TGTGCCAGTAGTTTCCGGGCTGTCAACACTGAAGCTTTCTTT.

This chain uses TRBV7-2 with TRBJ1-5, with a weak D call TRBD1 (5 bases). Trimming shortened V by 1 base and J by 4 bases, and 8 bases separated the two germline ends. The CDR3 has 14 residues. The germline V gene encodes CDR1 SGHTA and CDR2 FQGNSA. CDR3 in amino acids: CASSLVAGNQPQHF. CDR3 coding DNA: TGTGCCAGCAGCTTAGTGGCAGGGAATCAGCCCCAGCATTTT.

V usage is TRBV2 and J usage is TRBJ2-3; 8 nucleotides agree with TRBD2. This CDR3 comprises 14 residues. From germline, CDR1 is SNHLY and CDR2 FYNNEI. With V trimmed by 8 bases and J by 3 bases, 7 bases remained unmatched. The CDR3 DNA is TGTGCCAGCCTTGCGGGACTAGGAACAGATACGCAGTATTTT. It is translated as CASLAGLGTDTQYF.

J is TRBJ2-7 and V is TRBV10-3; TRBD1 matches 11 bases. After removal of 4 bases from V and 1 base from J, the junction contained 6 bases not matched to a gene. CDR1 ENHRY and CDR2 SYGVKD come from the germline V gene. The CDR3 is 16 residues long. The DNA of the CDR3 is TGTGCCATCAGTGGGATCGGACAGGGGGCTTCCTACGAGCAGTACTTC. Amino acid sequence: CAISGIGQGASYEQYF.

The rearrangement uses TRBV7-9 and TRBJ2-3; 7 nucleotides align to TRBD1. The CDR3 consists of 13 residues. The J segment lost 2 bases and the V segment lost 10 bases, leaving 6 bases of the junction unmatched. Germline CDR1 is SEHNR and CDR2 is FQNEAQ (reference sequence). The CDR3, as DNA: TGTGCCACCTTGGGACAGATCACAGATACGCAGTATTTT. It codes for CATLGQITDTQYF.

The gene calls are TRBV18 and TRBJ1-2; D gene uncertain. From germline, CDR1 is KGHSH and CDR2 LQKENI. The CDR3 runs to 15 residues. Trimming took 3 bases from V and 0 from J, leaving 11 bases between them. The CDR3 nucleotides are TGTGCCAGCTCACCGGGCCCGAATCCTAACTATGGCTACACCTTC. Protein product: CASSPGPNPNYGYTF.

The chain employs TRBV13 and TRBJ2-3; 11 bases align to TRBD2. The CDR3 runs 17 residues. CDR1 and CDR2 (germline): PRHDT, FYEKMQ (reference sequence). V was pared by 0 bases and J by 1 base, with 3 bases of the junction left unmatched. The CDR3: CASSLGIAGGRTDTQYF. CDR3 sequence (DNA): TGTGCCAGCAGCTTAGGAATAGCGGGGGGGCGCACAGATACGCAGTATTTT.

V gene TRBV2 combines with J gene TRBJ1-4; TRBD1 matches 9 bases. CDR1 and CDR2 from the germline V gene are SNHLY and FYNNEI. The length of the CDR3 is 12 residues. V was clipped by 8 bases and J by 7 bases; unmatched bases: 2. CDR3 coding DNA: TGTGCCAGCGGGACAGGGACTGAAAAACTGTTTTTT. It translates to CASGTGTEKLFF.

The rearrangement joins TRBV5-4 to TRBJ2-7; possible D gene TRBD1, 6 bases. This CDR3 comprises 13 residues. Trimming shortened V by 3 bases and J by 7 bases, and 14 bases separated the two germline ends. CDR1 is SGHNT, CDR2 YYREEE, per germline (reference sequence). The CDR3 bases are TGTGCCAGCAGCTACAGGGTTGGGGTAGAGCAGTACTTC. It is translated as CASSYRVGVEQYF.

The CDR3 reads CASSLATYVREANEKLFF. The CDR3 nucleotides are TGTGCCAGCAGCTTAGCAACTTATGTCCGAGAAGCTAATGAAAAACTGTTTTTT. The chain carries TRBV7-9 and TRBJ1-4; D is unresolved. Germline CDR1 SEHNR, CDR2 FQNEAQ (reference sequence). Trimming stripped 0 bases from V and 3 bases from J, with 17 bases between. The CDR3 is 18 residues long.

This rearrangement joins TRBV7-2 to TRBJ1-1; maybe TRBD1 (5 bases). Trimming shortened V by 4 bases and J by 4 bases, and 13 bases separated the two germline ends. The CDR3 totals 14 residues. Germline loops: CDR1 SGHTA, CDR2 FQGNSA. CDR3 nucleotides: TGTGCCAGCAGCTCGACAGATTGGGCCACTGAAGCTTTCTTT. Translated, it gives CASSSTDWATEAFF.

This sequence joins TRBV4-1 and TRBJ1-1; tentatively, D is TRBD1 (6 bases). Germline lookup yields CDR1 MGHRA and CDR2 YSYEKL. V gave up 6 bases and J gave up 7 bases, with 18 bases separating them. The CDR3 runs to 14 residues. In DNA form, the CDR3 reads TGCGCCAGCAGGGTCGCAGGGGTGGGGAATGAAGCTTTCTTT. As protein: CASRVAGVGNEAFF.

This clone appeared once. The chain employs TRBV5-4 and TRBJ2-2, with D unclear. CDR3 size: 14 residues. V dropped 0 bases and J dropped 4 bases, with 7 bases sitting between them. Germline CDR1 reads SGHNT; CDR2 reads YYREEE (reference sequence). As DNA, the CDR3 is TGTGCCAGCAGCTTGGTACAGTCCACCGGGGAGCTGTTTTTT. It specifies CASSLVQSTGELFF.